This T cell receptor beta chain derives from a study of blood T cell repertoires in COVID-19. Study in general: Material from acute and convalescent COVID-19 was sourced from the United States, Italy and Spain.

TCRdb's copy holds only in-frame clones and misses some; the assay was immunoSEQ multiplex PCR. The sample includes around 360,000 clones, over 75% seen only once; the top ten take more than 1.5%. V gave up 4 bases and J gave up 4 bases; unmatched junction bases: 8. The V gene's germline CDR1 is MGHRA and CDR2 YSYEKL. The CDR3 is 15 residues long. Sequencing input: PBMCs or T cells enriched from blood (not recorded which). The chain is built from TRBV4-1 and TRBJ2-7; 9 bases are shared with TRBD1. The receptor was isolated from a man in his forties in a cohort exposed to, infected with or recovered from COVID-19 (not recorded which). CDR3 coding DNA: TGCGCCAGCAGCCCCGGGACAGGGAGAAAGTACGAGCAGTACTTC. Translation gives CASSPGTGRKYEQYF.